These 14 T cell receptor beta chains share one sample of origin, sequenced in a study of blood T cell repertoires in COVID-19. This table comes from immunoSEQ multiplex PCR, and its TCRdb copy is limited to in-frame clones, with some not included. Of 79,000 or so clones in the sample, 85% to 90% were seen once. Sequenced material: peripheral blood. The receptors were gathered from a human donor in a cohort sampled during active COVID-19.

The chain links TRBV6-1 to TRBJ1-1; 7 bases map to TRBD1. Germline CDR1 and CDR2: MNHNS and SASEGT. V shed 3 bases, J shed 0 bases, and the junction held 4 bases outside the gene matches. The CDR3 has 15 residues. DNA of the CDR3: TGTGCCAGCAGTGAGCCAGGGGGTATGAACACTGAAGCTTTCTTT. It is translated as CASSEPGGMNTEAFF.

The V gene is TRBV14, the J gene TRBJ2-7; no clear D. Trimming shortened V by 1 base and J by 3 bases, and 10 bases separated the two germline ends. This CDR3 contains 14 residues. Germline CDR1 SGHDN, CDR2 FVKESK. In DNA form, the CDR3 reads TGTGCCAGCAGCCAAGGAATTGCGGACTACGAGCAGTACTTC. Encoded protein: CASSQGIADYEQYF.

DNA for the CDR3: TGTGCCAGCAGCATACAAGCGGGAGGGGGGAACATTCAGTACTTC. It translates to CASSIQAGGGNIQYF. J is TRBJ2-4 and V is TRBV7-6; the match to TRBD2 covers 10 bases. Trimming took 5 bases from V and 7 from J; bases not matched to a gene: 8. Looked up from germline, CDR1 is SGHVS and CDR2 is FNYEAQ. This CDR3 is built from 15 residues.

This CDR3 is CASSFSRGGQPQHF. The CDR3 nucleotides are TGTGCCAGCAGTTTCTCTCGGGGTGGGCAGCCCCAGCATTTT. The V gene is TRBV27, the J gene TRBJ1-5; D uncertain. Germline V gene lookup returns CDR1 MNHEY and CDR2 SMNVEV (reference sequence). Trimming pared 3 bases from V and 7 bases from J, leaving 13 bases between. The CDR3 is made up of 14 amino acids.

Written as DNA, the CDR3 is TGTGCCTGGAGTGTTAGCAACATTCAGTACTTC. It translates to CAWSVSNIQYF. The V gene is TRBV30, the J gene TRBJ2-4, with D uncertain. The germline V gene has CDR1 GTSNPN and CDR2 SVGIG (reference sequence). This CDR3 spans 11 amino acids. Deletions cut 0 bases from V and 7 bases from J, with 4 bases between.

The chain has TRBV7-9 and TRBJ2-3; tentative D call: TRBD2 (5 bases). There are 14 residues in the CDR3. V gave up 8 bases and J gave up 5 bases, with 17 bases separating them. Germline V CDR1 and CDR2: SEHNR, FQNEAQ (reference sequence). The CDR3 sequence: CASESSPSLDTQYF. CDR3 sequence (DNA): TGTGCCAGCGAATCTAGCCCGTCCCTAGATACGCAGTATTTT.

This clone appeared a single time. Additional DNA sequences in this sample encode the identical CDR3. The genes are TRBV12-3 or TRBV12-4 and TRBJ2-1; a weak D match, TRBD2 (6 bases). Trimming took off 9 bases at V and 14 bases at J, with 17 bases between the two ends. The CDR3 covers 11 residues. The CDR3 region has the DNA TGTGCCAGTAGTCCGCGGGACGGGAAGTTCTTC. Protein product: CASSPRDGKFF.

This chain links TRBV6-2 or TRBV6-3 with TRBJ2-3; TRBD2 aligns across 8 bases. Trimming at V came to 0 bases and at J to 0 bases, leaving 5 bases not matched to a gene. The CDR3 has 17 residues. The germline V gene has CDR1 MNHEY and CDR2 SVGEGT. CDR3 coding DNA: TGTGCCAGCAGTTACTCCCTTAGCGGGATCAGCACAGATACGCAGTATTTT. The encoded protein is CASSYSLSGISTDTQYF.

This clone was recorded only once. The V gene is TRBV11-2, the J gene TRBJ1-1; TRBD1 is a possible D gene (6 bases). Germline V gene lookup returns CDR1 SGHAT and CDR2 FQNNGV. The CDR3 length is 16 residues. Trimming pared 1 base from V and 4 bases from J, leaving 16 bases between. CDR3 sequence: CASSLVRGAGGTEAFF. CDR3 sequence (DNA): TGTGCCAGCAGCTTAGTACGGGGGGCCGGAGGCACTGAAGCTTTCTTT. The full variable domain, with the rest looked up from reference TRBV11-2 and TRBJ1-1, is EAGVAQSPRYKIIEKRQSVAFWCNPISGHATLYWYQQILGQGPKLLIQFQNNGVVDDSQLPKDRFSAERLKGVDSTLKIQPAKLEDSAVYLCASSLVRGAGGTEAFFGQGTRLTVV.

The chain combines TRBV30 with TRBJ1-4; D unclear. Germline V gene sequence: CDR1 GTSNPN, CDR2 SVGIG (reference sequence). V was cut by 0 bases and J by 7 bases, with 6 bases left in between. CDR3 length equals 12 residues. The CDR3 sequence is CAWSVRGEKLFF. In DNA, the CDR3 is TGTGCCTGGAGTGTGCGGGGTGAAAAACTGTTTTTT. Based on the CDR3 plus reference TRBV30 and TRBJ1-4, the full variable domain is SQTIHQWPATLVQPVGSPLSLECTVEGTSNPNLYWYRQAAGRGLQLLFYSVGIGQISSEVPQNLSASRPQDRQFILSSKKLLLSDSGFYLCAWSVRGEKLFFGSGTQLSVL.

V gene TRBV12-5 combines with J gene TRBJ2-7; D perhaps matches TRBD2 (5 bases). V gave up 7 bases and J gave up 0 bases, with 16 bases separating them. CDR3 size: 15 residues. Germline V gene lookup returns CDR1 LGHNT and CDR2 FRNRAP. The CDR3 reads CASADGNWSSYEQYF. The CDR3 coding sequence is TGTGCTAGTGCGGACGGGAATTGGAGCTCCTACGAGCAGTACTTC.

This chain links TRBV30 with TRBJ1-1; D remains unclear. Deletions cut 1 base from V and 9 bases from J, with 9 bases between. Germline V gene lookup returns CDR1 GTSNPN and CDR2 SVGIG (reference sequence). The CDR3 extends over 11 amino acids. CDR3 nucleotide sequence: TGTGCCTGGAGTGGATCTACTCAAGCTTTCTTT. Translation gives CAWSGSTQAFF.

The rearrangement uses TRBV27 and TRBJ2-7; TRBD1 might be the D (6 bases). Germline V gene lookup returns CDR1 MNHEY and CDR2 SMNVEV (reference sequence). V shed 8 bases and J shed 1 base, with 15 bases lying between them. This CDR3 spans 14 amino acids. CDR3 loop: CASRPTGSSYEQYF. DNA for the CDR3: TGTGCCAGCCGCCCTACAGGGAGTTCCTACGAGCAGTACTTC.

The CDR3 reads CASSLAGGFSYGYTF. The CDR3, as DNA: TGTGCCAGCAGCCTCGCAGGGGGGTTTAGCTATGGCTACACCTTC. V is TRBV27 and J is TRBJ1-2, with 7 nucleotides matching TRBD1. The ends lost 6 bases at V and 4 bases at J; junction bases unmatched: 11. Germline loops: CDR1 MNHEY, CDR2 SMNVEV (reference sequence). The CDR3 is 15 amino acids.